This T cell receptor (beta chain) is drawn from a study of T cell responses to AZD1222 COVID-19 vaccine. Study information: Pooling was applied to second doses at about 4 or about 12 weeks. Study-wide findings and caveats: It should be noted that donors were predominantly white British and more often female, and clonal diversity was possibly underestimated. CD4 TCRs covered the whole spike, strongest at regions 160-218 and 743-854.

Libraries were prepared by immunoSEQ multiplex PCR; TCRdb keeps only in-frame clonotypes and omits some of them. This sample has over 100,000 clones; around 89% occur once, and the top ten carry roughly 3.6%. With V trimmed by 9 bases and J by 4 bases, 9 bases remained unmatched. The germline CDR1 and CDR2 sequences are MNHEY and SMNVEV (reference sequence). The CDR3 is 15 residues long. Points on this clone: Its matching antigen is unknown.

The chain employs TRBV27 and TRBJ1-6; 7 nucleotides match TRBD1. The input for sequencing was peripheral blood, taken on day 0 of AZD1222 vaccination. This clonotype was obtained from an adult in good health. The DNA for the CDR3 is TGTGCCAGGAAACCCCGGGACAGTTATAATTCACCCCTCCACTTT. Translation: CARKPRDSYNSPLHF.